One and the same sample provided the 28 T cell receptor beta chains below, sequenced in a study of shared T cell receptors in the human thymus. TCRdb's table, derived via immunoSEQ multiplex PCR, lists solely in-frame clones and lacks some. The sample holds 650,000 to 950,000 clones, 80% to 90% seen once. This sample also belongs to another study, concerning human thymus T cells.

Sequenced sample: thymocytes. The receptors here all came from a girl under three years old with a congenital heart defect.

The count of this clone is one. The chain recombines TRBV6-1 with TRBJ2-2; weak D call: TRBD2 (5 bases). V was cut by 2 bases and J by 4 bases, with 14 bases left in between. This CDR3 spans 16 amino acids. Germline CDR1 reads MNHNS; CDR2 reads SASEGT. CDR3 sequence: CASSELGRGSTGELFF. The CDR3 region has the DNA TGTGCCAGCAGTGAACTAGGCCGAGGGAGCACCGGGGAGCTGTTTTTT.

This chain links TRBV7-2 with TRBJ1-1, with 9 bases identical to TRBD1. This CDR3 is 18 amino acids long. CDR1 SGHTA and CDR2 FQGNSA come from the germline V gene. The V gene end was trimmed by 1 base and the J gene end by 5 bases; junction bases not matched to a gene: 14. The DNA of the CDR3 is TGTGCCAGCAGCTTAGAAGGGACAGGGCCCCCAACGAAGACTGAAGCTTTCTTT. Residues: CASSLEGTGPPTKTEAFF.

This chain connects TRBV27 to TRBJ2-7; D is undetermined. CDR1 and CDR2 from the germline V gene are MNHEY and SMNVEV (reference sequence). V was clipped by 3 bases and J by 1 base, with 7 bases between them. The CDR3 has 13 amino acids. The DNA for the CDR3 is TGTGCCAGCAGTTTTCAGGTATCCTACGAGCAGTACTTC. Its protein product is CASSFQVSYEQYF.

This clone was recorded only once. CDR3 in amino acids: CASSPQIPTYYGYTF. DNA for the CDR3: TGTGCCAGCTCACCACAGATCCCTACCTACTATGGCTACACCTTC. The rearrangement joins TRBV18 to TRBJ1-2, with no clear D. Germline V gene lookup returns CDR1 KGHSH and CDR2 LQKENI. This CDR3 spans 15 amino acids. The ends were cut back, 1 base at V and 3 bases at J, with 12 bases in the middle.

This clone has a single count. In DNA form, the CDR3 reads TGCGCCAGCAGCCTCCAGGGCGGCACTGAAGCTTTCTTT. Residues: CASSLQGGTEAFF. This chain joins TRBV4-1 and TRBJ1-1, with D perhaps TRBD1 (5 bases). The V gene lost 4 bases and the J gene lost 4 bases, with 10 bases spanning the gap. This CDR3 spans 13 amino acids. Germline CDR1 MGHRA, CDR2 YSYEKL.

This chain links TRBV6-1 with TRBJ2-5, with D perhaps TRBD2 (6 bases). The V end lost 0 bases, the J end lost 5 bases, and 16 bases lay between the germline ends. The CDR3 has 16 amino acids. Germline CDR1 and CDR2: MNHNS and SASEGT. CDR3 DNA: TGTGCCAGCAGTGAAGCTGTAGGGGAGGATCGCGAGACCCAGTACTTC. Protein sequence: CASSEAVGEDRETQYF.

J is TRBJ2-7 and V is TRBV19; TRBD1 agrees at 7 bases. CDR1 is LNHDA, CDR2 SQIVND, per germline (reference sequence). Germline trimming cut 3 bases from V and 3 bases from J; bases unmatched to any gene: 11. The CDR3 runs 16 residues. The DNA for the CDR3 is TGTGCCAGTAGTATCGATTACAGGGGAGAGGACTACGAGCAGTACTTC. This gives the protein CASSIDYRGEDYEQYF.

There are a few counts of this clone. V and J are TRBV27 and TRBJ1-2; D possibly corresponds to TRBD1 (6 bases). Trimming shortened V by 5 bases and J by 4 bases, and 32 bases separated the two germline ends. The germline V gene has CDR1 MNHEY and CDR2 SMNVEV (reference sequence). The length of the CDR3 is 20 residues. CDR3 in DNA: TGTGCCAGCAGTCCTGACAGGAAAGTAACGCTTGGCTCGACATTCTATGGCTACACCTTC. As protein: CASSPDRKVTLGSTFYGYTF.

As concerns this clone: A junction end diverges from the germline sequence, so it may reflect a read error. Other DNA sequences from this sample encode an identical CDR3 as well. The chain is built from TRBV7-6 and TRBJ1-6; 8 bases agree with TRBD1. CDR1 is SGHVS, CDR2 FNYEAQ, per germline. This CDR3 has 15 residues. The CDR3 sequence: CASSTRTGNNSPLHF. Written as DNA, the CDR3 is TGTGCCAGCAGCACAAGGACAGGGAATAACTCACCCCTCCACTTT.

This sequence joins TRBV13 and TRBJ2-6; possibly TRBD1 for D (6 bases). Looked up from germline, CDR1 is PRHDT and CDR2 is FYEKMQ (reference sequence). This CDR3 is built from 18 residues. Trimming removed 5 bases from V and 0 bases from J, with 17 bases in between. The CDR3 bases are TGTGCCAGCAGCCCATCCCGGGACACTCGCTCTGGGGCCAACGTCCTGACTTTC. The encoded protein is CASSPSRDTRSGANVLTF.

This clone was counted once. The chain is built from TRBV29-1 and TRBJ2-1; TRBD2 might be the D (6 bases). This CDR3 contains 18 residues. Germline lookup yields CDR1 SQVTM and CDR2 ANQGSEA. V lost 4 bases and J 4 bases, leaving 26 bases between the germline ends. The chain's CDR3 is CSVVVEGPTLEGYNEQFF. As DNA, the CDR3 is TGCAGCGTTGTCGTAGAGGGTCCGACCCTGGAGGGGTACAATGAGCAGTTCTTC.

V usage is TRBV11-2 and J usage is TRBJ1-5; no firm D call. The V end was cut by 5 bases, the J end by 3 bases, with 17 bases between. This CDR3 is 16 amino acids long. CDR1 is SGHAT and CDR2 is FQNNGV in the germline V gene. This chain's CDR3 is CASSAEEDGYNQPQHF. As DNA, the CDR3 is TGTGCCAGCAGCGCGGAGGAGGACGGATACAATCAGCCCCAGCATTTT.

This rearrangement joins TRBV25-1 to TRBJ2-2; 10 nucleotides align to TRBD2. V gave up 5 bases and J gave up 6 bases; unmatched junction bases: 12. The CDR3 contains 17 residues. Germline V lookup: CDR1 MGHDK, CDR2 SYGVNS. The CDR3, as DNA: TGTGCCAGCAGTTTACCCGGGACTAGCGCCTCCCCCGGGGAGCTGTTTTTT. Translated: CASSLPGTSASPGELFF.

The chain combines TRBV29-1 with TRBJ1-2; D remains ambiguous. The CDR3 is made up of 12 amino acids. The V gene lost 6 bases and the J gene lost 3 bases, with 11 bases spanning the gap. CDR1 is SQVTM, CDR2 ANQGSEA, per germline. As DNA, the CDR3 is TGCAGCGTCCTCCGGTTATACTATGGCTACACCTTC. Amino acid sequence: CSVLRLYYGYTF.

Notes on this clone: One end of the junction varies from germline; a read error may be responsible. This chain's CDR3 is CACSSWTGGANYGYTF. In nucleotides, the CDR3 is TGTGCCTGCAGCTCCTGGACAGGAGGGGCTAACTATGGCTACACCTTC. The chain combines TRBV5-6 with TRBJ1-2, with 7 bases aligning to TRBD1. The germline CDR1 and CDR2 sequences are SGHDT and YYEEEE. This CDR3 contains 16 residues.

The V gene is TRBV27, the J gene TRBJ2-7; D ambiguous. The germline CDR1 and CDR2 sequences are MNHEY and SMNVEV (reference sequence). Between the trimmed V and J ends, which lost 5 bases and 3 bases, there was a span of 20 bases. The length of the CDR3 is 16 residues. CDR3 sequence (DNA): TGTGCCAGCAGTGTTATTCCGCCCGGGTGGATCTACGAGCAGTACTTC. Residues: CASSVIPPGWIYEQYF.

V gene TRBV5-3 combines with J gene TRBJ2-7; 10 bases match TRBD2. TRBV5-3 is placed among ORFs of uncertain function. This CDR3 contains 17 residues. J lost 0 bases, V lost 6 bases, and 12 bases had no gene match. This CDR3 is CARNPGLASDHSYEQYF. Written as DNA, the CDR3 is TGTGCCAGAAACCCGGGACTAGCGTCCGACCACTCCTACGAGCAGTACTTC.

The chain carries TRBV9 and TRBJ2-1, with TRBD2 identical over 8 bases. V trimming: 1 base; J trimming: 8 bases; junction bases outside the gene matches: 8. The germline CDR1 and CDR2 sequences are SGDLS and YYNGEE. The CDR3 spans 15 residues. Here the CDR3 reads CASSVFSGVLDEQFF. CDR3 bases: TGTGCCAGCAGCGTATTTAGCGGGGTTCTGGATGAGCAGTTCTTC. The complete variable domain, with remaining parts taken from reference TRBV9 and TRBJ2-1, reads DSGVTQTPKHLITATGQRVTLRCSPRSGDLSVYWYQQSLDQGLQFLIQYYNGEERAKGNILERFSAQQFPDLHSELNLSSLELGDSALYFCASSVFSGVLDEQFFGPGTRLTVL.

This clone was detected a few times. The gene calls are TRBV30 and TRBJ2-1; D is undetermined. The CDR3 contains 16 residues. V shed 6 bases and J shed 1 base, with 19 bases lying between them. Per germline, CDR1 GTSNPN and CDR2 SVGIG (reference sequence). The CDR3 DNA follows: TGTGCCTGTAATACTACTATCGGAGAATCCTACAATGAGCAGTTCTTC. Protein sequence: CACNTTIGESYNEQFF.

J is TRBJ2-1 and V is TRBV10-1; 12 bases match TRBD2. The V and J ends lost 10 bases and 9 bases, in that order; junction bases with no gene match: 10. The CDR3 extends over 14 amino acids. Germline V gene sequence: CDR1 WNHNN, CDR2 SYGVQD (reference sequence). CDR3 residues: CATPTSGGSVEQFF. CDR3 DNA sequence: TGCGCCACTCCAACTAGCGGGGGGTCCGTTGAGCAGTTCTTC.

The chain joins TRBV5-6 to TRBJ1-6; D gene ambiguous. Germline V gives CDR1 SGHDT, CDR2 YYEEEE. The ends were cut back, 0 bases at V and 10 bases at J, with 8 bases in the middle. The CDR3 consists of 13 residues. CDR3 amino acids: CASSLESYSPLHF. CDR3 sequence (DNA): TGTGCCAGCAGCTTGGAGAGTTACTCACCCCTCCACTTT.

CDR3 sequence reads: CASSQPGNGNTEAFF. The CDR3 DNA is TGTGCCAGCAGCCAACCAGGGAACGGGAACACTGAAGCTTTCTTT. The genes are TRBV9 and TRBJ1-1, with TRBD1 as a possible D gene (5 bases). The CDR3 contains 15 residues. Trimming removed 4 bases at V and 1 base at J, with 14 bases between. Germline CDR1 is SGDLS and CDR2 is YYNGEE.

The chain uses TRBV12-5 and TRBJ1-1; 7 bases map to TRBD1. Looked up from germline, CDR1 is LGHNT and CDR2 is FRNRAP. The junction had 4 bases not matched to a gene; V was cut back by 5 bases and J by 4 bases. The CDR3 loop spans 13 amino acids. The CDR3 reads CASGRQGGTEAFF. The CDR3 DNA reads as TGTGCTAGTGGTCGACAGGGAGGCACTGAAGCTTTCTTT. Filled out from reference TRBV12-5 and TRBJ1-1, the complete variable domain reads DARVTQTPRHKVTEMGQEVTMRCQPILGHNTVFWYRQTMMQGLELLAYFRNRAPLDDSGMPKDRFSAEMPDATLATLKIQPSEPRDSAVYFCASGRQGGTEAFFGQGTRLTVV.

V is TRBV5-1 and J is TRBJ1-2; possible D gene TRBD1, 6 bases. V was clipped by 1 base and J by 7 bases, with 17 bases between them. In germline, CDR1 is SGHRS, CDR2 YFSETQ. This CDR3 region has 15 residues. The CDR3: CASSLQGRGLSGYTF. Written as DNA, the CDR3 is TGCGCCAGCAGCTTGCAGGGGAGAGGCCTCTCTGGCTACACCTTC.

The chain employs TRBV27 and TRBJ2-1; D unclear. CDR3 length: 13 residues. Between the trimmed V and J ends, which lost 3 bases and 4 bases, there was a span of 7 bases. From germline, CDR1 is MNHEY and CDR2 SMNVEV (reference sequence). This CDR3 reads CASSFSLYNEQFF. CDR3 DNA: TGTGCCAGCAGTTTCTCCCTTTACAATGAGCAGTTCTTC.

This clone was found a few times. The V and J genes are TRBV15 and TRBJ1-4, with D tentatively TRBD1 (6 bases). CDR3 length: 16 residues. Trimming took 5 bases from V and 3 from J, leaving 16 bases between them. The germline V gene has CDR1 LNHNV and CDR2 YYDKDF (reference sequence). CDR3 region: CATSGPLQGSNEKLFF. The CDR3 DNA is TGTGCCACCAGCGGACCCCTACAGGGTTCTAATGAAAAACTGTTTTTT. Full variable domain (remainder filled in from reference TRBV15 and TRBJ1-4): DAMVIQNPRYQVTQFGKPVTLSCSQTLNHNVMYWYQQKSSQAPKLLFHYYDKDFNNEADTPDNFQSRRPNTSFCFLDIRSPGLGDTAMYLCATSGPLQGSNEKLFFGSGTQLSVL.

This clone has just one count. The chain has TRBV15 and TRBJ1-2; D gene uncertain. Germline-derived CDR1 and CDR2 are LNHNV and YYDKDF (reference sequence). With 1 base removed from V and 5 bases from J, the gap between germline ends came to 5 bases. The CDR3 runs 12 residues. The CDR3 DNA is TGTGCCACCAGCAGAGCCCTATATGGCTACACCTTC. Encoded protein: CATSRALYGYTF.

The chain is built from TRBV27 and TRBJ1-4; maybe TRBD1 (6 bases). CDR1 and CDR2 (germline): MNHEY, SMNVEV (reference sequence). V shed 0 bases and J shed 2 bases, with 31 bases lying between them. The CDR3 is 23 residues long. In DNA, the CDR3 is TGTGCCAGCAGTTTATCCCCCCGGACAGATTCCTCGCCGGTCGATCGGACTAATGAAAAACTGTTTTTT. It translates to CASSLSPRTDSSPVDRTNEKLFF.